This T cell receptor (beta chain) was recovered during a study of human T cells and chemical hapten exposure. Study conclusions and caveats: With alopecia, donors may have immune responses unlike healthy people's. Compared with pre-sensitization or healthy control sets, expanded TCRs clustered more. After DPC sensitization, TCRs above 1 in 1000 frequency showed no change.

Noted time point: patch test 2, 6 weeks after DPC sensitization. Indicated treatment: therapeutic diphenylcyclopropenone sensitization with weekly scalp DPC. In its sample, this clonotype was seen many times. Antigen specificity is unknown. Via MiXCR, TCRdb re-called the RACE reads, giving one row per CDR3 protein. The sample lists approximately 89,000 distinct CDR3 sequences; roughly 10% were seen once. The CDR3 extends over 17 amino acids. Germline-derived CDR1 and CDR2 are SGDLS and YYNGEE. V was shortened by 4 bases and J by 0 bases, with 19 bases between the two germline ends. The V gene is TRBV9, the J gene TRBJ1-1; D perhaps matches TRBD1 (5 bases). The receptor was isolated from a woman aged 25 to 45 with alopecia areata. Some clones in this sample may be carry-over from other donors' samples. Sample: whole blood, taken in connection with sensitization to the hapten diphenylcyclopropenone (DPC). The CDR3 sequence is CASSPSGGVSLNTEAFF. The CDR3 nucleotides are TGTGCCAGCAGCCCGAGTGGAGGGGTGAGCTTGAACACTGAAGCTTTCTTT.